The 29 T cell receptor beta chains listed next were all sequenced from one sample in a study of OX40 agonist ivuxolimab in advanced cancers. Data came from immunoSEQ multiplex PCR; TCRdb stores just in-frame clones and leaves some out. The table has tens of thousands of clones, about 88% seen once. This specimen was CD4+ or CD8+ T cells sorted from blood, taken in a trial of the OX40 agonist ivuxolimab. These TCRs come from an adult with an advanced solid tumor such as melanoma, head and neck, liver or kidney cancer.

The chain joins TRBV27 to TRBJ2-7; 8 positions agree with TRBD2. V lost 4 bases to trimming and J lost 3 bases; unmatched junction nucleotides: 8. Germline values: CDR1 MNHEY, CDR2 SMNVEV (reference sequence). There are 15 residues in the CDR3. The CDR3 DNA follows: TGTGCCAGCAGTTCCTCGAGCGGGAGCTACTACGAGCAGTACTTC. Translating it yields CASSSSSGSYYEQYF.

The V gene is TRBV21-1, the J gene TRBJ1-3; whether TRBD1, the table's D call, matches the DNA was not checked. TRBV21-1 is marked as a pseudogene. The CDR3 loop spans 15 amino acids. The CDR3 nucleotides are TGTGCCAGCAGCAATCGGCAGGGGGCTGGAAACACCATATATTTT. It translates to CASSNRQGAGNTIYF.

This rearrangement joins TRBV28 to TRBJ2-5; D assignment may be TRBD1 or TRBD2 (5 bases each). This CDR3 region has 14 residues. V dropped 11 bases and J dropped 5 bases, with 21 bases sitting between them. Germline V lookup: CDR1 MDHEN, CDR2 SYDVKM. The CDR3 nucleotides are TGTGCCGTACATCCGAGGGGCCTGGGGGAGACCCAGTACTTC. This codes for CAVHPRGLGETQYF.

The rearrangement uses TRBV7-2 and TRBJ1-6; D remains unclear. V was clipped by 3 bases and J by 8 bases, with 2 bases between them. The germline V gene encodes CDR1 SGHTA and CDR2 FQGNSA. CDR3 length: 11 residues. CDR3 in amino acids: CASSLDSPLHF. The CDR3 DNA reads as TGTGCCAGCAGCTTGGATTCACCCCTCCACTTT.

V is TRBV18 and J is TRBJ2-5; D tentatively reads TRBD1 or TRBD2 (5 bases each). V was trimmed by 8 bases and J by 1 base, leaving 14 bases between them. The CDR3 covers 14 residues. Germline V gene data show CDR1 as KGHSH and CDR2 as LQKENI. CDR3 in DNA: TGTGCCAGCGCGCCTTCAGGGAGCCAAGAGACCCAGTACTTC. It translates to CASAPSGSQETQYF.

The CDR3 region has the DNA TGTGCCAGCACATACAGAGGGGGCCAAGAGACCCAGTACTTC. It codes for CASTYRGGQETQYF. V gene TRBV6-6 combines with J gene TRBJ2-5; TRBD1 is a possible D gene (6 bases). This CDR3 spans 14 amino acids. V lost 7 bases to trimming and J lost 1 base, with 13 bases between them. Per germline, CDR1 MNHNY and CDR2 SVGAGI (reference sequence).

The V call is TRBV27, the J call TRBJ2-7; D perhaps matches TRBD2 (6 bases). This CDR3 has 12 amino acids. Germline V lookup: CDR1 MNHEY, CDR2 SMNVEV (reference sequence). V shed 4 bases and J shed 2 bases, with 6 bases lying between them. The CDR3 sequence: CASSSGAYEQYF. DNA for the CDR3: TGTGCCAGCAGTTCGGGGGCCTACGAGCAGTACTTC.

The chain carries TRBV25-1 and TRBJ2-7; D call uncertain. CDR1 is MGHDK, CDR2 SYGVNS, per germline. The CDR3 spans 12 residues. The ends were cut back, 3 bases at V and 6 bases at J, with 9 bases in the middle. CDR3 residues: CASSEGSLEQYF. Here the CDR3 DNA reads TGTGCCAGCAGTGAGGGGTCCCTCGAGCAGTACTTC.

The chain employs TRBV28 and TRBJ2-1; TRBD1 matches 7 bases. The CDR3 has 14 residues. CDR1 and CDR2 (germline): MDHEN, SYDVKM. The V and J ends lost 1 base and 11 bases, in that order; junction bases with no gene match: 8. CDR3 protein: CASSLSSGQVKQFF. Written as DNA, the CDR3 is TGTGCCAGCAGTTTATCTTCCGGACAGGTGAAGCAGTTCTTC.

The J gene is TRBJ2-1, the V gene TRBV28; 10 nucleotides agree with TRBD2. This CDR3 is built from 14 residues. Unmatched junction bases numbered 1, after V lost 7 bases and J lost 1 base. CDR1 and CDR2 from the germline V gene are MDHEN and SYDVKM. The CDR3 sequence is CASNSGRSYNEQFF. The CDR3 nucleotides are TGTGCCAGCAATAGCGGGAGGTCCTACAATGAGCAGTTCTTC.

This chain joins TRBV27 and TRBJ2-1; the D gene is possibly TRBD1 (6 bases). Germline lookup yields CDR1 MNHEY and CDR2 SMNVEV (reference sequence). V dropped 5 bases and J dropped 3 bases, with 11 bases sitting between them. The CDR3 totals 14 residues. As DNA, the CDR3 is TGTGCCAGCAGTCCCAGGGGAATCTACAATGAGCAGTTCTTC. The encoded protein is CASSPRGIYNEQFF.

The J gene is TRBJ2-2, the V gene TRBV5-4; 14 bases are shared with TRBD2. The CDR3 runs 17 residues. With 4 bases clipped from V and 7 bases from J, the junction kept 9 bases outside the gene matches. Germline lookup yields CDR1 SGHNT and CDR2 YYREEE (reference sequence). The CDR3 region is CASSHPGLAGGYGELFF. CDR3 in DNA: TGTGCCAGCAGCCACCCCGGACTAGCGGGAGGATACGGGGAGCTGTTTTTT.

This clone was counted a single time. The V gene is TRBV5-6, the J gene TRBJ2-3; D gene uncertain. The length of the CDR3 is 15 residues. Trimming removed 0 bases from V and 6 bases from J, with 14 bases in between. Germline CDR1 is SGHDT and CDR2 is YYEEEE. DNA for the CDR3: TGTGCCAGCAGCTTGGGGCCGGGTGGGGATGATACGCAGTATTTT. Its translation is CASSLGPGGDDTQYF.

This clone was recorded once. The chain employs TRBV27 and TRBJ1-2, with D uncertain. The germline V and J ends were trimmed by 5 bases and 2 bases, with 12 bases remaining between them. Germline-derived CDR1 and CDR2 are MNHEY and SMNVEV (reference sequence). The CDR3 is 14 residues long. The CDR3 reads CASSTLGPNYGYTF. For the CDR3, the DNA is TGTGCCAGCAGTACCTTAGGACCCAACTATGGCTACACCTTC.

This clone has only one observation. The chain recombines TRBV7-6 with TRBJ2-7; 7 nucleotides match TRBD2. V lost 5 bases, J lost 2 bases, and 9 bases stayed unmatched. The germline V gene encodes CDR1 SGHVS and CDR2 FNYEAQ. CDR3 length: 15 amino acids. Here the CDR3 DNA reads TGTGCCAGCAGCCTGGGTCTAGCGGACGCCTACGAGCAGTACTTC. Amino acid sequence: CASSLGLADAYEQYF.

The V gene is TRBV9, the J gene TRBJ2-2; D is ambiguous. CDR1 is SGDLS, CDR2 YYNGEE, per germline. This CDR3 has 13 amino acids. V was shortened by 1 base and J by 4 bases, with 5 bases between the two germline ends. The CDR3 DNA sequence: TGTGCCAGCAGCGTAAGGAGCACCGGGGAGCTGTTTTTT. Its protein is CASSVRSTGELFF.

The rearrangement links TRBV5-4 to TRBJ2-5, with TRBD2 matching 10 bases. From germline, CDR1 is SGHNT and CDR2 YYREEE (reference sequence). The CDR3 has 16 amino acids. Trimming took 4 bases from V and 2 from J; bases not matched to a gene: 8. In DNA, the CDR3 is TGTGCCAGCAGCGGAGGACTAGCGGAGACTCAAGAGACCCAGTACTTC. The encoded protein is CASSGGLAETQETQYF. Full variable domain (missing parts from reference TRBV5-4 and TRBJ2-5): ETGVTQSPTHLIKTRGQQVTLRCSSQSGHNTVSWYQQALGQGPQFIFQYYREEENGRGNFPPRFSGLQFPNYSSELNVNALELDDSALYLCASSGGLAETQETQYFGPGTRLLVL.

The DNA for the CDR3 is TGTGCCAGCGCGGAGGACGAAGGGGGCGCGAGGGAGACCCAGTACTTC. Translation: CASAEDEGGARETQYF. V usage is TRBV7-9 and J usage is TRBJ2-5; 7 nucleotides align to TRBD1. The CDR3 is 16 residues long. CDR1 and CDR2 from the germline V gene are SEHNR and FQNEAQ (reference sequence). The V and J ends lost 8 bases and 5 bases, in that order; junction bases with no gene match: 17.

V gene TRBV11-2 combines with J gene TRBJ2-7; D ambiguous. Germline-derived CDR1 and CDR2 are SGHAT and FQNNGV. V dropped 1 base and J dropped 2 bases, with 12 bases sitting between them. This CDR3 is built from 15 residues. The CDR3 region has the DNA TGTGCCAGCAGCTTAGCCCAGTCCCGGGCCTACGAGCAGTACTTC. Residues: CASSLAQSRAYEQYF.

The V call is TRBV7-9, the J call TRBJ2-1; D is ambiguous. The germline V gene encodes CDR1 SEHNR and CDR2 FQNEAQ (reference sequence). The V end lost 2 bases, the J end lost 7 bases, and 15 bases lay between the germline ends. CDR3 length: 15 amino acids. CDR3 loop: CASSLNSAGRNEQFF. The CDR3 DNA sequence: TGTGCCAGCAGCTTAAATTCGGCCGGCAGGAATGAGCAGTTCTTC.

V gene TRBV19 combines with J gene TRBJ2-7; TRBD2 agrees at 7 bases. The V gene's germline CDR1 is LNHDA and CDR2 SQIVND (reference sequence). Trimming removed 6 bases from V and 5 bases from J; junction bases left unmatched: 7. The CDR3 spans 13 residues. CDR3: CASRNREANEQYF. The CDR3, as DNA: TGTGCCAGTAGGAATCGGGAGGCAAACGAGCAGTACTTC.

The J gene is TRBJ2-5, the V gene TRBV21-1; TRBD2, as called in the table, went unchecked against the DNA. TRBV21-1 is noted as a pseudogene. The CDR3 runs to 12 residues. CDR3 sequence (DNA): TGTGCCAGCAGCTGCGTCCAAGAGACCCAGTACTTC. Translation: CASSCVQETQYF.

J is TRBJ2-7 and V is TRBV7-2, with D maybe TRBD1 (6 bases). V lost 3 bases and J lost 4, with 10 bases in between. Germline CDR1 SGHTA, CDR2 FQGNSA. This CDR3 contains 13 residues. The CDR3 DNA sequence: TGTGCCAGCAGCTTTAACAGGGTGTACGAGCAGTACTTC. Protein product: CASSFNRVYEQYF.

V gene TRBV18 combines with J gene TRBJ2-5, with a possible D match to TRBD1 (6 bases). This CDR3 has 14 amino acids. The V end lost 3 bases, the J end lost 1 base, and 9 bases lay between the germline ends. The germline CDR1 and CDR2 sequences are KGHSH and LQKENI. The CDR3, as DNA: TGTGCCAGCTCACCCGGGACAACCCAAGAGACCCAGTACTTC. Translation: CASSPGTTQETQYF.

The chain has TRBV11-2 and TRBJ1-1, with TRBD1 as a possible D gene (6 bases). V was clipped by 4 bases and J by 1 base, with 10 bases between them. The germline CDR1 and CDR2 sequences are SGHAT and FQNNGV. The CDR3 has 14 amino acids. As DNA, the CDR3 is TGTGCCAGCAGCTCCGGGACAACGAACACTGAAGCTTTCTTT. It is translated as CASSSGTTNTEAFF.

The J gene is TRBJ2-6, the V gene TRBV9; D is tentatively TRBD1 or TRBD2 (6 bases each). The CDR3 has 16 amino acids. V was clipped by 4 bases and J by 0 bases, with 11 bases between them. The germline CDR1 and CDR2 sequences are SGDLS and YYNGEE. In DNA, the CDR3 is TGTGCCAGCAGCACAGGAGGGGGCTCTGGGGCCAACGTCCTGACTTTC. The encoded protein is CASSTGGGSGANVLTF. Based on the CDR3 plus reference TRBV9 and TRBJ2-6, the full variable domain is DSGVTQTPKHLITATGQRVTLRCSPRSGDLSVYWYQQSLDQGLQFLIQYYNGEERAKGNILERFSAQQFPDLHSELNLSSLELGDSALYFCASSTGGGSGANVLTFGAGSRLTVL.

This rearrangement joins TRBV30 to TRBJ2-7; possible D gene TRBD2, 6 bases. Trimming stripped 2 bases from V and 2 bases from J, with 10 bases between. CDR1 is GTSNPN and CDR2 is SVGIG in the germline V gene (reference sequence). This CDR3 is 13 amino acids long. CDR3 nucleotide sequence: TGTGCCTGGAGTAGGAGCGGGCCCTACGAGCAGTACTTC. This sequence encodes CAWSRSGPYEQYF.

The chain uses TRBV5-1 and TRBJ2-7; TRBD2 might be the D (6 bases). Germline V gene sequence: CDR1 SGHRS, CDR2 YFSETQ. This CDR3 region has 15 residues. The V and J ends lost 1 base and 1 base respectively, with 12 bases between them. CDR3: CASSLISGVSYEQYF. CDR3 in DNA: TGCGCCAGCAGCTTGATCTCGGGGGTTTCCTACGAGCAGTACTTC.

The genes are TRBV6-5 and TRBJ2-7; D uncertain. With 2 bases removed from V and 5 bases from J, the gap between germline ends came to 4 bases. CDR1 is MNHEY and CDR2 is SVGAGI in the germline V gene. The CDR3 sequence is 11 residues long. In DNA, the CDR3 is TGTGCCAGCAGTTACCTGGACGAGCAGTACTTC. Residues: CASSYLDEQYF.